The entry below describes one TCR beta chain. Its antigen is not known. Using its own MiXCR run on the 5' RACE reads, TCRdb lists one record per CDR3 protein. The table includes roughly 1,500,000 distinct CDR3 sequences, 32% detected once. V dropped 6 bases and J dropped 5; count of bases not matched to a gene: 10. This CDR3 has 17 residues. The data are from a study of identical twins. Study-level points and caveats: It was possible that invariant MAIT and iNKT cells partly confounded the zero-insertion analyses. Excess sharing between twins was weaker in beta out-of-frame sequences. Conclusions leaned on cross-sectional statistical analysis and did not track the same donors over time.

This TCR came from a newborn girl in good health. The chain recombines TRBV12-3 or TRBV12-4 with TRBJ2-7; 16 bases map to TRBD2. Sequencing was performed on cord blood. This chain's CDR3 is CASSLPGLAGGPHEQYF. Written as DNA, the CDR3 is TGTGCCAGCAGCCTCCCGGGACTAGCGGGGGGGCCGCACGAGCAGTACTTC.